The following is a T cell receptor (beta chain) sequence with its context. Its antigen is unidentified. The data stem from a study of blood T cells in healthy people across ages. The study's findings and limits: Estimates of diversity drawn from one million T cells were considered underestimates. TCR beta diversity per million T cells fell roughly linearly with age.

A J-beta primer mix and a sample-barcoded 5' primer were used in a second PCR of about 7 to 11 cycles. TCRdb ran MiXCR on the 5' RACE reads and lists one entry per CDR3 protein. Here the sample spans some 710,000 distinct CDR3 sequences, about half being singletons. In germline, CDR1 is SGHTA, CDR2 FQGNSA. With 1 base removed from V and 7 bases from J, the gap between germline ends came to 10 bases. The CDR3 covers 13 residues. The chain carries TRBV7-2 and TRBJ1-2; D is uncertain. The TCR was taken from an elderly man in good health. Material for sequencing was blood. The CDR3 region is CASSLGGTGGYTF. The CDR3 DNA reads as TGTGCCAGCAGCTTAGGGGGTACTGGTGGCTACACCTTC.